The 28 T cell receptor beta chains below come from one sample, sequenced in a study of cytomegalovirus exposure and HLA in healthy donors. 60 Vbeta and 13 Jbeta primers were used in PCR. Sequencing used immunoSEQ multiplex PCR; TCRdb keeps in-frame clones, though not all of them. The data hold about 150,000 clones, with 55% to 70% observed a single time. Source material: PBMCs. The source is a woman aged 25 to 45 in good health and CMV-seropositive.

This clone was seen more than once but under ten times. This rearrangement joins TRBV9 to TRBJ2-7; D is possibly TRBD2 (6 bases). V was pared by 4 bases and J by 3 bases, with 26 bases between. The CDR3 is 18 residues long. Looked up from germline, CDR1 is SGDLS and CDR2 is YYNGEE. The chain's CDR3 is CASSPREKTSNDYYEQYF. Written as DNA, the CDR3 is TGTGCCAGCAGCCCTAGGGAGAAAACTAGCAACGACTACTACGAGCAGTACTTC.

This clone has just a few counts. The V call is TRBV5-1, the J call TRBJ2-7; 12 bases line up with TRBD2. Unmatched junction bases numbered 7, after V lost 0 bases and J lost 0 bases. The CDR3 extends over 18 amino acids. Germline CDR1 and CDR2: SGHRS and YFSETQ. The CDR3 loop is CASSLAATSGGFSYEQYF. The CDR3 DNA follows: TGCGCCAGCAGCTTGGCCGCTACTAGCGGGGGGTTCTCCTACGAGCAGTACTTC.

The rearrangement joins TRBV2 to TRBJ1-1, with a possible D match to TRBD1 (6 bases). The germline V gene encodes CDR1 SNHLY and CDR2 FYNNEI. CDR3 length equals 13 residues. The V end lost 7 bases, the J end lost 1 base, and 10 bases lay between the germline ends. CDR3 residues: CASNGQRNTEAFF. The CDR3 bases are TGTGCCAGCAACGGACAGAGGAACACTGAAGCTTTCTTT.

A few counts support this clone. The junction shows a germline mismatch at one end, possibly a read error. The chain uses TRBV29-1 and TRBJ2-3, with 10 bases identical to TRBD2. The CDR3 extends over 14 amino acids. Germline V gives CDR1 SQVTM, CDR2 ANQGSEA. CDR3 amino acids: CSVEKREGTDTQYF. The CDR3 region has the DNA TGCAGCGTTGAAAAGCGGGAGGGCACGGATACGCAGTATTTT.

CDR3 amino acids: CASSEAGTVVSPQHF. CDR3 nucleotides: TGTGCCAGCAGTGAGGCCGGGACAGTAGTAAGCCCCCAGCATTTT. The chain joins TRBV6-1 to TRBJ1-5, with 7 bases that match TRBD1. CDR1 is MNHNS, CDR2 SASEGT, per germline. The length of the CDR3 is 15 residues. V lost 3 bases to trimming and J lost 10 bases; unmatched junction nucleotides: 12.

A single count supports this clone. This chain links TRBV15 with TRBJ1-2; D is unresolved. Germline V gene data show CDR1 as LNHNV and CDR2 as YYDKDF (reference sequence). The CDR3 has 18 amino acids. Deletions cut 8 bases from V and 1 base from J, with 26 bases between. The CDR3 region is CATHGFGVQGTLNYGYTF. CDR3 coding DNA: TGTGCCACCCATGGTTTCGGGGTCCAAGGAACCCTTAACTATGGCTACACCTTC.

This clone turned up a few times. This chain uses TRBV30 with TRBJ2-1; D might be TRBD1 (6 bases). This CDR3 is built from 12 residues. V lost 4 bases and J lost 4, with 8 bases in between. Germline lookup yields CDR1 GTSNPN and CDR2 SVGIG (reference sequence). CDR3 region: CAWTRGYNEQFF. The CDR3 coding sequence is TGTGCCTGGACAAGGGGGTACAATGAGCAGTTCTTC.

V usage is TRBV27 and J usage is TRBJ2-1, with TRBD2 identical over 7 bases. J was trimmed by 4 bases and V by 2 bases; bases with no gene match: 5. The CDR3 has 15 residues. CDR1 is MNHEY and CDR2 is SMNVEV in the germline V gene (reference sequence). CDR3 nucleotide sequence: TGTGCCAGCAGTTTACAGCGGGAAATTTACAATGAGCAGTTCTTC. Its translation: CASSLQREIYNEQFF.

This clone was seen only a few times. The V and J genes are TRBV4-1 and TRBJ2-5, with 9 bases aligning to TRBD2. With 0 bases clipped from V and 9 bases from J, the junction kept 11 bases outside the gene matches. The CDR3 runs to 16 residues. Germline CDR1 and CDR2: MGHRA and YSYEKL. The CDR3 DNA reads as TGCGCCAGCAGCCAAGATGGCGGGGGGGGATCAGTGGCCCAGTACTTC. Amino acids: CASSQDGGGGSVAQYF.

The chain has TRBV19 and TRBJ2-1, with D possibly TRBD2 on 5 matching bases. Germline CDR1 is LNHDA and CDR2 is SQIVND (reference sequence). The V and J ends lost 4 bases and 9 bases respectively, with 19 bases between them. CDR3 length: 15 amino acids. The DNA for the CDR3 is TGTGCCAGTAGTACTAGCTGGACGGCTGCGGGTGAGCAGTTCTTC. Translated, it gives CASSTSWTAAGEQFF.

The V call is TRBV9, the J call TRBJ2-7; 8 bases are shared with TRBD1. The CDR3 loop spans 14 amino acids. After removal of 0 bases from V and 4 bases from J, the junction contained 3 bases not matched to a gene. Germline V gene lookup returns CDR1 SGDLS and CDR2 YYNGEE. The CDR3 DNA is TGTGCCAGCAGCGTAGGGACAGGGATGTACGAGCAGTACTTC. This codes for CASSVGTGMYEQYF.

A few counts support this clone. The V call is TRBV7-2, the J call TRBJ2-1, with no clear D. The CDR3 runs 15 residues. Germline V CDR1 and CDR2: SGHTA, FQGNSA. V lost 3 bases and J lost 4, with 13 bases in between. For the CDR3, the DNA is TGTGCCAGCAGCTTCAGTAACGGGTTTTACAATGAGCAGTTCTTC. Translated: CASSFSNGFYNEQFF.

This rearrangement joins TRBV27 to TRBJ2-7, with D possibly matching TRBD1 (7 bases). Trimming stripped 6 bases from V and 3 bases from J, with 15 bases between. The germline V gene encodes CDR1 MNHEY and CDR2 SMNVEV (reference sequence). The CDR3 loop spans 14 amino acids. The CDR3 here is CASRRDREVYEQYF. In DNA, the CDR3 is TGTGCCAGCAGAAGAGACAGGGAGGTCTACGAGCAGTACTTC.

In DNA form, the CDR3 reads TGTGCCAGCAGTTTGGGTAGCCCGCAGTATTTT. It translates to CASSLGSPQYF. The rearrangement uses TRBV28 and TRBJ2-3; D not resolved. The CDR3 consists of 11 residues. Germline CDR1 MDHEN, CDR2 SYDVKM. V lost 3 bases and J 10 bases, leaving 8 bases between the germline ends.

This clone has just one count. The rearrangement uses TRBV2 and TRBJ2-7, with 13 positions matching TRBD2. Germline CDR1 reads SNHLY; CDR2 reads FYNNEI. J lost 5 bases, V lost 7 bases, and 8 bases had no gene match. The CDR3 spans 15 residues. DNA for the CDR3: TGTGCCAGCACCGTAGACGGGACTAGCGGGAACGAGCAGTACTTC. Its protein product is CASTVDGTSGNEQYF.

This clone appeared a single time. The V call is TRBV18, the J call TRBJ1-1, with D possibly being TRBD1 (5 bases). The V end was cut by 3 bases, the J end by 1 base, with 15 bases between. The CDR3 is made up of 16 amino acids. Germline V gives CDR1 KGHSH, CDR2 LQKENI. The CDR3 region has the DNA TGTGCCAGCTCACCGACGATACAGGCAGAGAACACTGAAGCTTTCTTT. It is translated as CASSPTIQAENTEAFF. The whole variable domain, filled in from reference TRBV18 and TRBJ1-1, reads NAGVMQNPRHLVRRRGQEARLRCSPMKGHSHVYWYRQLPEEGLKFMVYLQKENIIDESGMPKERFSAEFPKEGPSILRIQQVVRGDSAAYFCASSPTIQAENTEAFFGQGTRLTVV.

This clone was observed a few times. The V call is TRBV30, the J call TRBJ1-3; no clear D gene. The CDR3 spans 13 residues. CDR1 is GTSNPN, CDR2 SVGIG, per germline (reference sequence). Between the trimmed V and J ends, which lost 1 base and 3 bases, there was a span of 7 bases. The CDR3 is CAWSADYGNTIYF. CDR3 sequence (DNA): TGTGCCTGGAGTGCTGACTATGGAAACACCATATATTTT.

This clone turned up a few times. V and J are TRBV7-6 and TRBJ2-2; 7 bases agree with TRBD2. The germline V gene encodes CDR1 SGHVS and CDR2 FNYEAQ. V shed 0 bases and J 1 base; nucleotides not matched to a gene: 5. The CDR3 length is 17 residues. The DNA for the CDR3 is TGTGCCAGCAGCTTAGCAGCGGGACCCCTGAACACCGGGGAGCTGTTTTTT. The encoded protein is CASSLAAGPLNTGELFF.

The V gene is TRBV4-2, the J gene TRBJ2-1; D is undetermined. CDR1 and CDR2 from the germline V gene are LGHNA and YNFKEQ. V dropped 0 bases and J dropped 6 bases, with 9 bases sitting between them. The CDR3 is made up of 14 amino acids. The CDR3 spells CASSQEGGANEQFF. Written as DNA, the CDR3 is TGTGCCAGCAGCCAAGAAGGCGGAGCCAATGAGCAGTTCTTC.

The CDR3, as DNA: TGTGCCAGCAGCTCGACAGTGATTTATGGCTACACCTTC. It codes for CASSSTVIYGYTF. The chain carries TRBV11-2 and TRBJ1-2; D may be TRBD1 (5 bases). The V gene's germline CDR1 is SGHAT and CDR2 FQNNGV. CDR3 length: 13 amino acids. V lost 4 bases, J lost 5 bases, and 11 bases lay in between.

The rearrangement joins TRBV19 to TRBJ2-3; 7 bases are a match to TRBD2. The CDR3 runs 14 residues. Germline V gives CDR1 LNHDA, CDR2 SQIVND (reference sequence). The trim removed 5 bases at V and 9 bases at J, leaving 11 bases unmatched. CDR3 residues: CASSVASGLITQYF. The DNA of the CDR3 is TGTGCCAGTAGTGTCGCTAGCGGCCTAATAACGCAGTATTTT.

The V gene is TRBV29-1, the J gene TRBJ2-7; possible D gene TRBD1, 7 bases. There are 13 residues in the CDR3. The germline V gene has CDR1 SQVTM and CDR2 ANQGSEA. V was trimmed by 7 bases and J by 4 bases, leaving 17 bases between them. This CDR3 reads CSAQGGRAYEQYF. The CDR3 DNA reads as TGCAGCGCCCAGGGGGGTCGCGCATACGAGCAGTACTTC.

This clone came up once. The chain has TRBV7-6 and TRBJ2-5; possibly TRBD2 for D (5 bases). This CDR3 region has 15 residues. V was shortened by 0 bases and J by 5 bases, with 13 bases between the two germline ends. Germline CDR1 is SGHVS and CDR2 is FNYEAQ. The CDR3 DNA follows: TGTGCCAGCAGCTTAGCCACTAGTAGTCCGGAGACCCAGTACTTC. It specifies CASSLATSSPETQYF.

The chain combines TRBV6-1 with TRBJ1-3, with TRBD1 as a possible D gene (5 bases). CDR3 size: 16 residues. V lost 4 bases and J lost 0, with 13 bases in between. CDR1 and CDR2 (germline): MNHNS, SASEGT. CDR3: CASSGGLTFSGNTIYF. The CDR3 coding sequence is TGTGCCAGCAGTGGGGGCTTAACTTTCTCTGGAAACACCATATATTTT.

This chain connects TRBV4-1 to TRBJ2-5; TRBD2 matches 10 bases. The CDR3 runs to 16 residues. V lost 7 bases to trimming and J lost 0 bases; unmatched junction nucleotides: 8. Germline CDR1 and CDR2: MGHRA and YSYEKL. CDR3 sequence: CASMGSGGPYQETQYF. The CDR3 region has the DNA TGCGCCAGCATGGGTAGCGGGGGGCCGTACCAAGAGACCCAGTACTTC.

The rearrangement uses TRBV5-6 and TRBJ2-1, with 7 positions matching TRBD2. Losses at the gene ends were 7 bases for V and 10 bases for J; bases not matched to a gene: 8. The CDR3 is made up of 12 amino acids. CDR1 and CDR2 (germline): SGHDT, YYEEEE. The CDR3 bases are TGTGCCAGCTGGGGGGGTCCCAGGGAGCAGTTCTTC. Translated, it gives CASWGGPREQFF.

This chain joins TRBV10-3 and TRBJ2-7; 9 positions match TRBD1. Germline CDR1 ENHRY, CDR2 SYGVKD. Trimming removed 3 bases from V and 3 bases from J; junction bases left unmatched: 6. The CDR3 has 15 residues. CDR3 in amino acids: CAISEPGQGFYEQYF. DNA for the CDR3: TGTGCCATCAGTGAACCGGGACAGGGATTCTACGAGCAGTACTTC.

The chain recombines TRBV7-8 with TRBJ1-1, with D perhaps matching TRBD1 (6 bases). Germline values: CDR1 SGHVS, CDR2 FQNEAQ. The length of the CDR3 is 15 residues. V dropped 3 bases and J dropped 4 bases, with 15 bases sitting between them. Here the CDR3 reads CASSFTGFIGTEAFF. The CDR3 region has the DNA TGTGCCAGCAGCTTCACAGGGTTTATTGGCACTGAAGCTTTCTTT.